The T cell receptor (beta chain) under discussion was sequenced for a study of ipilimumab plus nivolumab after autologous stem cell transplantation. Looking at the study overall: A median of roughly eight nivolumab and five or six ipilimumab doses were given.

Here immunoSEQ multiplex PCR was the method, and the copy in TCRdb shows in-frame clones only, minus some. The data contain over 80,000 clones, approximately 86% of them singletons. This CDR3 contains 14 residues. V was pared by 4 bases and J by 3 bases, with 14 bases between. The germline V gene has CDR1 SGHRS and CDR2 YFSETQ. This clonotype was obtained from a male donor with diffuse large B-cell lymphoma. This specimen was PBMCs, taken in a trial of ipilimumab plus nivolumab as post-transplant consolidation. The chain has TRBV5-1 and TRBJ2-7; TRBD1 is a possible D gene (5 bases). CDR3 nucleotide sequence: TGCGCCAGCAGCCACGACAGTGACGACTACGAGCAGTACTTC. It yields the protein CASSHDSDDYEQYF.